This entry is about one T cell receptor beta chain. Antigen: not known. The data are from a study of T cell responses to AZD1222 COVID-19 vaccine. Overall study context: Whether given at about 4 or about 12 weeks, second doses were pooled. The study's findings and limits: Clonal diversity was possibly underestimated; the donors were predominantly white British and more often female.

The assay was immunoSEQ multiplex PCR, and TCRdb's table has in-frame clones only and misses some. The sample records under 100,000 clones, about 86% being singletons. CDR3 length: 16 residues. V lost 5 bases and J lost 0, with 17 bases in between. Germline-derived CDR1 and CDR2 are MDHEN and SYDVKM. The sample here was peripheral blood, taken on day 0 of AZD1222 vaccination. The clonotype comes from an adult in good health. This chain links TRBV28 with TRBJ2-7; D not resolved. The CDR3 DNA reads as TGTGCCAGCAGTGGTCCCGGTGGACCGGCCTCCTACGAGCAGTACTTC. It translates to CASSGPGGPASYEQYF.